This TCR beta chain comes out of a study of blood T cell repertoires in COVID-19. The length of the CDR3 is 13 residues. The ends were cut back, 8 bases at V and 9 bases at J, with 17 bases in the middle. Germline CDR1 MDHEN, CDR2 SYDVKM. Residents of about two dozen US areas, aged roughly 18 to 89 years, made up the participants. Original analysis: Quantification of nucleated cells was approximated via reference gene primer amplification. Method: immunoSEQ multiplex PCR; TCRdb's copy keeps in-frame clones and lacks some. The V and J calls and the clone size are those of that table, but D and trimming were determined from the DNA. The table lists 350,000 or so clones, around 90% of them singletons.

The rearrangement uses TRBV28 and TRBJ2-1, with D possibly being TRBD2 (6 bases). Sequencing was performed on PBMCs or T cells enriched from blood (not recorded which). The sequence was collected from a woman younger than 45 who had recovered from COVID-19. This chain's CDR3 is CASSSGGGFEQFF. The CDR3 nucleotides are TGTGCCAGCTCTAGTGGTGGAGGGTTTGAGCAGTTCTTC. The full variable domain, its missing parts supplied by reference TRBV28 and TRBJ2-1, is DVKVTQSSRYLVKRTGEKVFLECVQDMDHENMFWYRQDPGLGLRLIYFSYDVKMKEKGDIPEGYSVSREKKERFSLILESASTNQTSMYLCASSSGGGFEQFFGPGTRLTVL.